These T cell receptor beta chains were read from a single sample in a study of blood T cell repertoires in COVID-19. The repertoire was sequenced with immunoSEQ multiplex PCR; TCRdb's copy has only in-frame clones and lacks some. The table shows about 210,000 clones, with around 84% occurring only once. Sequenced: peripheral blood. These receptors all come from a middle-aged man with active or convalescent COVID-19. CDR3s include the opening cysteine and the closing phenylalanine or tryptophan. Each record gives: CDR3 protein, CDR3 length, V gene, clone size, J gene. Clone size is shown for a subset of rows, as once, few, many or a class of expanded clone.

CASSFSTSGSYEQYF | 15 | TRBV11-1 | - | TRBJ2-7
CASSPGLAGSFANTGELFF | 19 | TRBV5-1 | - | TRBJ2-2
CSVALGGRHSYEQYF | 15 | TRBV29-1 | - | TRBJ2-7
CASSFSRGRSYEQYF | 15 | TRBV27 | - | TRBJ2-7
CASSQDRGRSNYGYTF | 16 | TRBV4-3 | - | TRBJ1-2
CSVRGLAPTYNEQFF | 15 | TRBV29-1 | - | TRBJ2-1
CASSLGLAGYNEQFF | 15 | TRBV11-2 | - | TRBJ2-1
CASGDRSYEQYF | 12 | TRBV7-2 | - | TRBJ2-7
CASSAGGDTGELFF | 14 | TRBV6-4 | many | TRBJ2-2
CASSLRGATEAFF | 13 | TRBV28 | - | TRBJ1-1
CASSNGDFTDTQYF | 14 | TRBV19 | - | TRBJ2-3
CASSQGGGGLNQPQHF | 16 | TRBV4-1 | once | TRBJ1-5
CASSRTPSGAVEQYF | 15 | TRBV6-5 | - | TRBJ2-7
CASSLRGTGGETQYF | 15 | TRBV5-6 | - | TRBJ2-5
CASSADGGGYTF | 12 | TRBV18 | - | TRBJ1-2
CASSARWTNEKLFF | 14 | TRBV2 | - | TRBJ1-4
CASSLSTGSQETQYF | 15 | TRBV13 | - | TRBJ2-5
CASSQVGENGYTF | 13 | TRBV4-2 | - | TRBJ1-2
CRGSESYEQYF | 11 | TRBV24-1 | few | TRBJ2-7
CASSSRAHYGYTF | 13 | TRBV27 | - | TRBJ1-2
CASRIQGEGTEAFF | 14 | TRBV27 | - | TRBJ1-1
CASSQSLSSSYNEQFF | 16 | TRBV4-3 | - | TRBJ2-1
CASSHNSRTSWARDTQYF | 18 | TRBV5-1 | - | TRBJ2-3
CASSLEGGSYGYTF | 14 | TRBV11-2 | - | TRBJ1-2
CASSSTGGERTGELFF | 16 | TRBV11-3 | - | TRBJ2-2
CASSLFAETQYF | 12 | TRBV5-6 | - | TRBJ2-5
CASSLEGPFYNEQFF | 15 | TRBV7-8 | few | TRBJ2-1
CASSPGTGGFGYTF | 14 | TRBV6-5 | - | TRBJ1-2
CASSLGLRGPFQRTGELFF | 19 | TRBV7-2 | - | TRBJ2-2
CASSWGQGNTEAFF | 14 | TRBV5-1 | - | TRBJ1-1
CASSHGTATSGNTIYF | 16 | TRBV3-1/TRBV3-2 | - | TRBJ1-3
CASNGPSTGTNSPLHF | 16 | TRBV2 | - | TRBJ1-6
CASSKMKTGTYGYTF | 15 | TRBV6-5 | - | TRBJ1-2
CASSPQGMNTEAFF | 14 | TRBV6-6 | - | TRBJ1-1
CASSESVAGAPQETQYF | 17 | TRBV10-1 | - | TRBJ2-5
CASSDTGTPNTEAFF | 15 | TRBV18 | - | TRBJ1-1
CASSRGLAGGGTGELFF | 17 | TRBV5-1 | - | TRBJ2-2
CASSRGQSYNEQFF | 14 | TRBV7-8 | - | TRBJ2-1
CASSKATGTGAYEQYF | 16 | TRBV4-3 | - | TRBJ2-7
CASSPRGGTNEQFF | 14 | TRBV7-2 | - | TRBJ2-1
CASSIVGPDRGNYNEQFF | 18 | TRBV19 | - | TRBJ2-1
CASSQLDRGEAFF | 13 | TRBV3-1/TRBV3-2 | - | TRBJ1-1